What follows is one TCR beta chain and its context. The data stem from a study of tumor and adjacent non-tumor tissue in lung cancer. About the study: Patients were aged roughly 30 to 76, about 10 men and about five women, stage I to III.

Germline values: CDR1 DFQATT, CDR2 SNEGSKA (reference sequence). The CDR3 has 15 residues. The template was RNA from unsorted bulk tissue. TCRbeta libraries were built with three rounds of nested PCR, modified from ARM-PCR. One entry per CDR3 protein, called by TCRdb with MiXCR from the multiplex PCR reads. The sample carries about 200,000 distinct CDR3 sequences, approximately 74% recorded once. This sequence was found in a man aged 55 to 70 with non-small cell lung cancer. The J gene is TRBJ1-5, the V gene TRBV20-1; 7 bases are a match to TRBD1. Input material: lung tumor tissue. Here the CDR3 DNA reads TGCACTGCCATAGCGTGGGGACAGAGTAATCAGCCCCAGCATTTT. It codes for CTAIAWGQSNQPQHF.